The 17 T cell receptor beta chains listed next were all sequenced from one sample in a study of cytomegalovirus exposure and HLA in healthy donors. Researchers ran the PCR with 60 Vbeta and 13 Jbeta primers. The table came from immunoSEQ multiplex PCR; TCRdb's copy has only in-frame clones and leaves some out. In the table there are roughly 100,000 clones, roughly 70% of which are singletons. Sequenced input: PBMCs. The receptors were gathered from a woman in her forties or fifties in good health and CMV-seronegative.

There are a few counts of this clone. At one of its ends the junction is not consistent with the germline gene, which may arise from a read error. V usage is TRBV27 and J usage is TRBJ1-3, with D uncertain. Germline CDR1 is MNHEY and CDR2 is SMNVEV (reference sequence). The CDR3 consists of 11 residues. CDR3 sequence reads: CAVAPRKTIYF. In DNA form, the CDR3 reads TGTGCCGTGGCCCCACGAAAGACCATATATTTT.

The chain uses TRBV14 and TRBJ1-4, with a weak D call TRBD1 (5 bases). CDR3 size: 15 residues. V gave up 5 bases and J gave up 4 bases, with 14 bases separating them. Per germline, CDR1 SGHDN and CDR2 FVKESK. The CDR3 DNA is TGTGCCAGCAGCGAGGAGGGACGTCTTAATGAAAAACTGTTTTTT. This encodes CASSEEGRLNEKLFF.

The CDR3 DNA reads as TGTGCCAGCAGCCAAGTGTCAGGGAATTCACCCCTCCACTTT. Protein product: CASSQVSGNSPLHF. This chain connects TRBV14 to TRBJ1-6; D perhaps matches TRBD1 (5 bases). This CDR3 contains 14 residues. With 1 base removed from V and 7 bases from J, the gap between germline ends came to 8 bases. CDR1 SGHDN and CDR2 FVKESK come from the germline V gene.

The CDR3 sequence is CASSLGQGALEQYF. The CDR3, as DNA: TGCGCCAGCAGCTTGGGACAGGGGGCCCTAGAGCAGTACTTC. V usage is TRBV5-1 and J usage is TRBJ2-7, with 10 bases identical to TRBD1. Germline V CDR1 and CDR2: SGHRS, YFSETQ. With V trimmed by 0 bases and J by 7 bases, 4 bases remained unmatched. There are 14 residues in the CDR3.

Only a few counts were recorded for this clone. The V call is TRBV6-5, the J call TRBJ2-3, with a weak D call TRBD2 (7 bases). CDR3 size: 15 residues. The ends were cut back, 6 bases at V and 1 base at J, with 14 bases in the middle. The germline V gene encodes CDR1 MNHEY and CDR2 SVGAGI. The CDR3, as DNA: TGTGCCAGCAGACCCGCGGGGGCCCGCACAGATACGCAGTATTTT. It codes for CASRPAGARTDTQYF.

This clone was counted a few times. The gene calls are TRBV2 and TRBJ1-5; D remains unclear. This CDR3 region has 14 residues. Trimming took off 8 bases at V and 6 bases at J, with 17 bases between the two ends. The germline CDR1 and CDR2 sequences are SNHLY and FYNNEI. CDR3: CASGLEAGVQPQHF. The CDR3, as DNA: TGTGCCAGCGGACTCGAAGCGGGAGTTCAGCCCCAGCATTTT.

This clone has just one count. CDR3 in DNA: TGTGCCAGCAGGCAAAAACAGGGGGACGGAAACACCATATATTTT. Encoded protein: CASRQKQGDGNTIYF. This chain links TRBV7-9 with TRBJ1-3; 8 bases fit TRBD1. The CDR3 has 15 amino acids. CDR1 SEHNR and CDR2 FQNEAQ come from the germline V gene (reference sequence). V trimming: 6 bases; J trimming: 4 bases; junction bases outside the gene matches: 8.

This clone has only a few counts. The rearrangement links TRBV28 to TRBJ2-3, with 7 bases matching TRBD2. Looked up from germline, CDR1 is MDHEN and CDR2 is SYDVKM. The CDR3 covers 16 residues. V shed 3 bases and J 0 bases; nucleotides not matched to a gene: 6. CDR3 in DNA: TGTGCCAGCAGTTTTTTGCTAGCGGCTAGCACAGATACGCAGTATTTT. Residues: CASSFLLAASTDTQYF.

V usage is TRBV28 and J usage is TRBJ1-2; 7 nucleotides match TRBD1. V was pared by 5 bases and J by 5 bases, with 14 bases of the junction left unmatched. This CDR3 is built from 16 residues. The germline CDR1 and CDR2 sequences are MDHEN and SYDVKM. The CDR3 protein is CASSPLSGTARYGYTF. In DNA, the CDR3 is TGTGCCAGCAGTCCCCTTTCCGGGACAGCAAGGTATGGCTACACCTTC.

V usage is TRBV28 and J usage is TRBJ2-2; D not resolved. The CDR3 runs 13 residues. Germline values: CDR1 MDHEN, CDR2 SYDVKM. Deletions cut 3 bases from V and 5 bases from J, with 7 bases between. CDR3 region: CASSFPVTGELFF. The DNA of the CDR3 is TGTGCCAGCAGTTTCCCAGTTACCGGGGAGCTGTTTTTT.

This clone has just a few counts. The chain joins TRBV19 to TRBJ1-4; 7 nucleotides align to TRBD1. Losses at the gene ends were 4 bases for V and 6 bases for J; bases not matched to a gene: 8. This CDR3 region has 15 residues. Germline V gives CDR1 LNHDA, CDR2 SQIVND (reference sequence). DNA of the CDR3: TGTGCCAGTAGTACCATACAGGGGTGGTATGAAAAACTGTTTTTT. Protein: CASSTIQGWYEKLFF.

The chain employs TRBV19 and TRBJ2-7; 9 positions agree with TRBD2. V dropped 4 bases and J dropped 3; count of bases not matched to a gene: 10. The length of the CDR3 is 16 residues. Looked up from germline, CDR1 is LNHDA and CDR2 is SQIVND (reference sequence). CDR3 loop: CASSSSGSPNYYEQYF. In nucleotides, the CDR3 is TGTGCCAGTAGTAGTAGCGGGAGTCCCAACTACTACGAGCAGTACTTC.

The J gene is TRBJ1-3, the V gene TRBV7-8; D unclear. Germline CDR1 and CDR2: SGHVS and FQNEAQ. V was clipped by 3 bases and J by 1 base, with 10 bases between them. The CDR3 has 15 residues. The CDR3 DNA reads TGTGCCAGCAGCTTGAGGGTGCGGTCTGGAAACACCATATATTTT. This codes for CASSLRVRSGNTIYF. Drawing the rest from reference TRBV7-8 and TRBJ1-3, the complete variable domain is GAGVSQSPRYKVAKRGQDVALRCDPISGHVSLFWYQQALGQGPEFLTYFQNEAQLDKSGLPSDRFFAERPEGSVSTLKIQRTQQEDSAVYLCASSLRVRSGNTIYFGEGSWLTVV.

This clone was recorded only once. The V gene is TRBV4-2, the J gene TRBJ2-2; perhaps TRBD2 as D (6 bases). CDR1 is LGHNA and CDR2 is YNFKEQ in the germline V gene. The CDR3 has 17 amino acids. With 1 base removed from V and 3 bases from J, the gap between germline ends came to 15 bases. The CDR3 coding sequence is TGTGCCAGCAGCCAAGCCGAGGCTAGCGAATACACCGGGGAGCTGTTTTTT. Translated, it gives CASSQAEASEYTGELFF.

In its sample, this clone was seen a few times. V usage is TRBV18 and J usage is TRBJ1-2; no firm D call. Per germline, CDR1 KGHSH and CDR2 LQKENI. V gave up 3 bases and J gave up 2 bases, with 10 bases separating them. The length of the CDR3 is 14 residues. The CDR3 nucleotides are TGTGCCAGCTCACCTTCGCAACAGAACTATGGCTACACCTTC. This translates into CASSPSQQNYGYTF.

The chain joins TRBV5-1 to TRBJ2-7; 9 bases line up with TRBD1. In germline, CDR1 is SGHRS, CDR2 YFSETQ. The CDR3 loop spans 15 amino acids. V lost 0 bases, J lost 5 bases, and 6 bases stayed unmatched. The CDR3 is CASSLDLGTGNEQYF. Written as DNA, the CDR3 is TGCGCCAGCAGCTTGGACTTGGGGACAGGGAACGAGCAGTACTTC.

The chain links TRBV29-1 to TRBJ1-2; no clear D gene. CDR1 SQVTM and CDR2 ANQGSEA come from the germline V gene. V dropped 7 bases and J dropped 6 bases, with 12 bases sitting between them. The CDR3 contains 11 residues. The CDR3 sequence: CSANSINGYTF. The CDR3 DNA follows: TGCAGCGCTAACAGTATCAATGGCTACACCTTC.